This T cell receptor (beta chain) emerged from a study of regulatory T cells in long-lasting Graves disease. As for the study in general: To qualify as persistent, Graves' disease required over 5 years of antithyroid drugs with positive TSH receptor antibodies.

In this sample, this clonotype turned up many times. Its antigen is unknown. Combining iRepertoire HTBI primers with Arm-PCR of CDR3 regions, the authors built TCR beta libraries. TCRdb reprocessed the multiplex PCR reads with MiXCR, giving one entry per CDR3 protein. The repertoire consists of some 470,000 distinct CDR3 sequences, with roughly 21% occurring once and the leading ten covering about 7%. Study outcomes and limitations: Persistent Graves' cases showed lower TCR diversity than newly diagnosed cases. Possibly, too few samples lowered accuracy.

The CDR3 has 16 amino acids. The V gene's germline CDR1 is SGHVS and CDR2 FQNEAQ. The V gene lost 1 base and the J gene lost 0 bases, with 10 bases spanning the gap. Indicated time point: persistent/refractory GD, antithyroid drugs over 5 years with positive TRAb. PBMCs provided the RNA from which the TCR library was made. As collected, the peripheral blood samples measured 7.5 to 9 milliliters each and went into EDTA tubes. The chain joins TRBV7-8 to TRBJ1-5; D is unclear. This sample comprised peripheral blood mononuclear cells (PBMCs), obtained when the disease was refractory, from a patient treated with antithyroid drugs. The clonotype originates from a female donor with Graves disease. CDR3 residues: CASSLESRFSNQPQHF. In DNA form, the CDR3 reads TGTGCCAGCAGCTTAGAGTCTAGGTTTAGCAATCAGCCCCAGCATTTT.